What follows is one T cell receptor (beta chain) and its context. Its target is not known. The data belong to a study of identical twins. General observations from the study: There were fewer insertions in abundant cord blood beta clonotypes, but memory repertoires showed no such pattern. The models gave estimates that fell short of the out-of-frame TCR alpha sharing seen in monozygotic twins.

Template switching (which added a universal primer site) was used, and cDNA carried unique molecular identifiers. From the 5' RACE reads, TCRdb called clonotypes with MiXCR, one entry per CDR3 protein. The sample lists roughly 720,000 distinct CDR3 sequences; 15% to 20% were seen once. This CDR3 has 17 amino acids. Germline assignment: CDR1 WNHNN and CDR2 SYGVQD (reference sequence). Germline trimming cut 4 bases from V and 3 bases from J; bases unmatched to any gene: 6. A further study also used this sample, focusing on T cells expressing NK-cell markers. That paper adds: The sorts in several experiments were restricted to alpha-beta TCR T cells by an anti-gamma-delta TCR antibody.

This chain links TRBV10-1 with TRBJ2-3; 14 bases agree with TRBD2. This TCR was sampled from a woman aged 18 to 35 in good health. Sequenced material: PBMCs. The CDR3 sequence is CASSGIGTSGSTDTQYF. As DNA, the CDR3 is TGCGCCAGCAGTGGTATCGGGACTAGCGGGAGTACAGATACGCAGTATTTT.